The entry below gives a single TCR beta chain sequence along with its context. This sample stems from a study of OX40 agonist ivuxolimab in advanced cancers. The CDR3 runs 16 residues. Germline V gene data show CDR1 as LGHNT and CDR2 as FRNRAP. V lost 8 bases and J lost 4, with 21 bases in between. Data came from immunoSEQ multiplex PCR; TCRdb stores just in-frame clones and leaves some out. Of approximately 69,000 clones in the sample, about 93% were seen once. This rearrangement joins TRBV12-5 to TRBJ1-5; no reliable D call. Source: CD4+ or CD8+ T cells sorted from blood, taken in a trial of the OX40 agonist ivuxolimab. The sequence was obtained from an adult with an advanced solid tumor such as melanoma, head and neck, liver or kidney cancer. The DNA of the CDR3 is TGTGCTAGTTTGGTTTGGGGTAAATCGGGGAATCAGCCCCAGCATTTT. Residues: CASLVWGKSGNQPQHF.